The T cell receptor (beta chain) described here comes from a study of OX40 agonist ivuxolimab in advanced cancers. In the study overall: People who had prior anti-PD-1, anti-PD-L1 or anti-CTLA-4 therapy could take part, and 40% had some. Findings and caveats of the study: Among the lowest peripheral clonal expansion occurred in 0.1-3.0 mg/kg partial responders. At 0.1 to 3.0 mg/kg and by week 6, CD4+ and CD8+ T cells in the blood had expanded clonally.

The V gene's germline CDR1 is SGHRS and CDR2 YFSETQ. The germline V and J ends were trimmed by 4 bases and 2 bases, with 11 bases remaining between them. CDR3 length: 14 residues. Measured with immunoSEQ multiplex PCR; TCRdb has only the in-frame clones, and not every one. The table records tens of thousands of clones, approximately 85% of them present only once. Regarding this clone: Its antigen is unknown.

The source was CD4+ or CD8+ T cells sorted from blood, collected in a trial of the OX40 agonist ivuxolimab. The genes are TRBV5-1 and TRBJ2-3; no firm D call. This TCR was recovered from an adult with an advanced solid tumor such as melanoma, head and neck, liver or kidney cancer. CDR3 amino acids: CASSPPLNTDTQYF. The CDR3 region has the DNA TGCGCCAGCAGCCCCCCTTTAAACACAGATACGCAGTATTTT.